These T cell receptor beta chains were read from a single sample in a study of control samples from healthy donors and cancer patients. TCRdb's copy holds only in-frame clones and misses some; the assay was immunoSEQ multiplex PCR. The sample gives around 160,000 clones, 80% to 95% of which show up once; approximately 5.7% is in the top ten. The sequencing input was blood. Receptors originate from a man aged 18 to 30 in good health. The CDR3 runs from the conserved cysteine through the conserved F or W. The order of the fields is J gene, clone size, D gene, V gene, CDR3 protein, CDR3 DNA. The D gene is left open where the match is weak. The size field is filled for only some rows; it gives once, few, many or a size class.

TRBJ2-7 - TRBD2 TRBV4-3 CASSQESGSYHEQYF TGCGCCAGCAGCCAAGAGAGCGGGAGTTATCACGAGCAGTACTTC
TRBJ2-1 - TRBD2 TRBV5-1 CASSREGLADNEQFF TGCGCCAGCAGCCGGGAGGGACTAGCGGACAATGAGCAGTTCTTC
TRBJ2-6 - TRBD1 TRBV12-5 CASGSSTGVRTVGANVLTF TGTGCTAGTGGTTCATCCACAGGGGTTCGAACGGTTGGGGCCAACGTCCTGACTTTC
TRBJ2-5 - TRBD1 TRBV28 CATSGTEPQETQYF TGTGCCACCTCCGGGACAGAACCACAAGAGACCCAGTACTTC
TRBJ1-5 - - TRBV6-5 CASVGPTAIMPQHF TGTGCCAGCGTAGGGCCGACCGCAATCATGCCCCAGCATTTT
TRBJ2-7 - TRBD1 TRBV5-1 CASSRGQGSYEQYF TGCGCCAGCAGCCGGGGACAGGGCTCCTACGAGCAGTACTTC
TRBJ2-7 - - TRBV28 CASSPSLGEQYF TGTGCCAGCAGTCCCTCGCTTGGTGAGCAGTACTTC
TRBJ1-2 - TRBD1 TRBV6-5 CASSYYRTGGEDGYTF TGTGCCAGCAGTTATTACCGGACAGGGGGGGAGGATGGCTACACCTTC
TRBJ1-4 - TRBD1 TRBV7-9 CASSLVGTGDEKLFF TGTGCCAGCAGCTTAGTTGGGACAGGGGATGAAAAACTGTTTTTT
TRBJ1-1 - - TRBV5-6 CASSLGVGRPEAFF TGTGCCAGCAGCTTGGGGGTGGGGCGCCCTGAAGCTTTCTTT
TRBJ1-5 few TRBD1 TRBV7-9 CASSPSGGTDSQHF TGTGCCAGCAGCCCTTCAGGGGGGACCGACTCCCAGCATTTT
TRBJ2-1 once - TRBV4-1 CASSQRLDNEQFF TGCGCCAGCAGCCAGAGACTGGACAATGAGCAGTTCTTC
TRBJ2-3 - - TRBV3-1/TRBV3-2 CASSQRRGTDTQYF TGTGCCAGCAGCCAACGTCGGGGCACAGATACGCAGTATTTT
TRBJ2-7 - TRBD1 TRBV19 CASSIVYGQGAGEQYF TGTGCCAGTAGTATAGTGTACGGACAGGGGGCTGGCGAGCAGTACTTC
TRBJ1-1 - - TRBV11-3 CASSLECLAFF TGTGCCAGCAGCTTAGAATGTTTGGCTTTCTTT
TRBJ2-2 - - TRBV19 CASSIIPPGAGELFF TGTGCCAGTAGTATCATTCCCCCCGGGGCCGGGGAGCTGTTTTTT
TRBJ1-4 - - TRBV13 CASSLGGLRMNEKLFF TGTGCCAGCAGCTTAGGGGGATTAAGAATGAATGAAAAACTGTTTTTT
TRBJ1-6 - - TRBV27 CASRIGTENSPLHF TGTGCCAGCAGGATTGGGACGGAAAATTCACCCCTCCACTTT
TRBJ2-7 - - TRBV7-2 CASSQAGTLDDVF TGTGCCAGCAGCCAAGCCGGGACTCTGGATGATGTCTTC
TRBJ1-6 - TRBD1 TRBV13 CASSLGRGQSPLHF TGTGCCAGCAGCTTAGGCAGGGGGCAGTCACCCCTCCACTTT
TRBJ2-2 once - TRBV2 CASSGLASTGELFF TGTGCCAGCAGTGGCCTAGCGAGCACCGGGGAGCTGTTTTTT
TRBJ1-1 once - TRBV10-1 CASSLPSSTEAFF TGCGCCAGCAGTCTCCCATCGAGCACTGAAGCTTTCTTT
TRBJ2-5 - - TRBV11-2 CASSAGQFQETQYF TGTGCCAGCAGCGCCGGACAGTTCCAAGAGACCCAGTACTTC
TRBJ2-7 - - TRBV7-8 CASSPSLGVEQYF TGTGCCAGCAGCCCCTCCCTAGGGGTCGAGCAGTACTTC
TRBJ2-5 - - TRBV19 CASSIDGDETQYF TGTGCCAGTAGTATAGACGGGGATGAGACCCAGTACTTC
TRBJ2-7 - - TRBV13 CASSHTGREYEQYF TGTGCCAGCAGCCACACGGGGCGGGAATACGAGCAGTACTTC
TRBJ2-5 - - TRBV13 CASSSLSGPEGQETQYF TGTGCCAGCAGCTCCCTCTCCGGCCCGGAGGGCCAAGAGACCCAGTACTTC
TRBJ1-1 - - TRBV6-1 CASSERGMNTEAFF TGTGCCAGCAGTGAAAGGGGGATGAACACTGAAGCTTTCTTT
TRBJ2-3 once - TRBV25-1 CASTMGGLTDTQYF TGTGCCAGCACGATGGGCGGCCTTACAGATACGCAGTATTTT
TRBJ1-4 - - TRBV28 CASSLETVLREKLFF TGTGCCAGCAGTCTCGAGACAGTGCTTAGGGAAAAACTGTTTTTT
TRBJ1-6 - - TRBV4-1 CASSPGTGPDSPLHF TGCGCCAGCAGCCCAGGTACAGGTCCGGATTCACCCCTCCACTTT
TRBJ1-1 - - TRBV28 CASSRTPMNTEAFF TGTGCCAGCAGTCGGACGCCTATGAACACTGAAGCTTTCTTT
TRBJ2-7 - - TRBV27 CASRLTGSPYEQYF TGTGCCAGCAGATTGACAGGTAGTCCCTACGAGCAGTACTTC
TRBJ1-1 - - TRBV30 CAWNENTEAFF TGTGCCTGGAACGAGAACACTGAAGCTTTCTTT
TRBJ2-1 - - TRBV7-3 CASTAGRAHEQFF TGTGCCAGCACCGCCGGGAGAGCGCATGAGCAGTTCTTC
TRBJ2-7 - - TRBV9 CASRGDSYEQYF TGTGCCAGTAGGGGTGACAGCTACGAGCAGTACTTC
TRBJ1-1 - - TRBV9 CASSEGTGANTEAFF TGTGCCAGCAGCGAAGGAACTGGGGCGAACACTGAAGCTTTCTTT
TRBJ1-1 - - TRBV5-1 CASSARMQDTEAFF TGCGCCAGCAGCGCTCGAATGCAGGACACTGAAGCTTTCTTT
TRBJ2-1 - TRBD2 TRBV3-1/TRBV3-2 CASSQEVLAPPSYNEQFF TGTGCCAGCAGCCAAGAGGTACTAGCGCCTCCCTCCTACAATGAGCAGTTCTTC
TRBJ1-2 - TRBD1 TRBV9 CASSGGGWVEGYTF TGTGCCAGCAGCGGAGGGGGCTGGGTGGAAGGCTACACCTTC
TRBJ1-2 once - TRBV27 CASTHRQGRGYGYTF TGTGCCAGCACACATCGTCAGGGCCGAGGCTATGGCTACACCTTC
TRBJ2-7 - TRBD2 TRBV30 CAWMPSGASVGYEQYF TGTGCCTGGATGCCTAGCGGGGCATCCGTGGGGTACGAGCAGTACTTC
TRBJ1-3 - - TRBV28 CASSLGAVPSSGNTIYF TGTGCCAGCAGTTTAGGGGCAGTACCTAGCTCTGGAAACACCATATATTTT
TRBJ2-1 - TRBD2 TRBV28 CASRDPGLAGGPANEQFF TGTGCCAGCCGCGACCCGGGACTAGCGGGAGGGCCAGCAAATGAGCAGTTCTTC
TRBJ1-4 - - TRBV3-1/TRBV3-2 CASSPQNEKLFF TGTGCCAGCAGCCCACAAAATGAAAAACTGTTTTTT
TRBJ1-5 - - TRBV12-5 CASGLVLRRQQPQHF TGTGCTAGTGGTTTGGTACTAAGGCGGCAGCAGCCCCAGCATTTT
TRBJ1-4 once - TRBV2 CASSITGTKGEKLFF TGTGCCAGCAGTATCACCGGGACTAAGGGTGAAAAACTGTTTTTT
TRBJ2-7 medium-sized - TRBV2 CASGDGGVHEQYF TGTGCCAGCGGGGACGGGGGCGTCCACGAGCAGTACTTC
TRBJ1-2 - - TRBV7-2 CASSLAPSDYGYTF TGTGCCAGCAGCTTAGCGCCGTCTGACTATGGCTACACCTTC
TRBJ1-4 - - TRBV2 CASRNEKLFF TGTGCCAGCAGGAATGAAAAACTGTTTTTT
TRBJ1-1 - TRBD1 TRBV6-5 CASSYSGQTNTEAFF TGTGCCAGCAGTTACTCGGGACAGACTAACACTGAAGCTTTCTTT
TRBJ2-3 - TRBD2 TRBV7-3 CASSPELRTSGSSTDTQYF TGTGCCAGCAGCCCTGAACTAAGGACTAGCGGGAGTAGCACAGATACGCAGTATTTT
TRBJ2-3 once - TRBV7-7 CASSLRGAGTDTQYF TGTGCTAGCAGCTTGAGGGGCGCGGGCACAGATACGCAGTATTTT